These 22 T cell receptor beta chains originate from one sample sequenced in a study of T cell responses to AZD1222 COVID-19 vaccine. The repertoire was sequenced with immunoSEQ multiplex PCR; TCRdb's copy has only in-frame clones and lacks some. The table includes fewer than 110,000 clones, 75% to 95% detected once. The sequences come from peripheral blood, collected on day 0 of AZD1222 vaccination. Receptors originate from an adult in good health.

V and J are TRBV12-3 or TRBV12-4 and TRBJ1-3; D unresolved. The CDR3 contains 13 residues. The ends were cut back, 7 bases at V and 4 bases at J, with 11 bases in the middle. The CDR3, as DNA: TGTGCCAGCATCCTCTCCCTCGGAAACACCATATATTTT. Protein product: CASILSLGNTIYF.

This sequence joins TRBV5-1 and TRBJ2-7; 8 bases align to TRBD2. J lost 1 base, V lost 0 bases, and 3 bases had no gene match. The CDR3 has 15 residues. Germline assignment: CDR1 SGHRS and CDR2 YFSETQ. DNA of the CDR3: TGCGCCAGCAGCTTGGCGGGGGGGACGTCCTACGAGCAGTACTTC. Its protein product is CASSLAGGTSYEQYF. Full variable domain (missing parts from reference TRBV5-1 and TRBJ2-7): KAGVTQTPRYLIKTRGQQVTLSCSPISGHRSVSWYQQTPGQGLQFLFEYFSETQRNKGNFPGRFSGRQFSNSRSEMNVSTLELGDSALYLCASSLAGGTSYEQYFGPGTRLTVT.

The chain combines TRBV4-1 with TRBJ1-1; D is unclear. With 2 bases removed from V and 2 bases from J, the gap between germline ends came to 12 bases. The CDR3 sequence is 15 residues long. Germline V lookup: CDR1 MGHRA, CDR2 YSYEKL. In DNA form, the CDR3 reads TGCGCCAGCAGCCAATTGCCACGGATAAACACTGAAGCTTTCTTT. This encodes CASSQLPRINTEAFF.

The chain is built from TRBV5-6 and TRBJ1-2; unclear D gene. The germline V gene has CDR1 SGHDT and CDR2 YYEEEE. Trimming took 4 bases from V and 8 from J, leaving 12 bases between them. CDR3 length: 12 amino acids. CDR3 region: CASSTGPVGYTF. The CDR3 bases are TGTGCCAGCAGCACCGGGCCGGTAGGCTACACCTTC. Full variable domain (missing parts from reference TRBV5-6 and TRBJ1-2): DAGVTQSPTHLIKTRGQQVTLRCSPKSGHDTVSWYQQALGQGPQFIFQYYEEEERQRGNFPDRFSGHQFPNYSSELNVNALLLGDSALYLCASSTGPVGYTFGSGTRLTVV.

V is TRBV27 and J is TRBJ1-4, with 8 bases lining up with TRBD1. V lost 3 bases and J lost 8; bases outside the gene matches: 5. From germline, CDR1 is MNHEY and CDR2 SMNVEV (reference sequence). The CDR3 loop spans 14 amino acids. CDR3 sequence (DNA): TGTGCCAGCAGTTTCAGGGGGCTTGAGGAAAAACTGTTTTTT. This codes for CASSFRGLEEKLFF.

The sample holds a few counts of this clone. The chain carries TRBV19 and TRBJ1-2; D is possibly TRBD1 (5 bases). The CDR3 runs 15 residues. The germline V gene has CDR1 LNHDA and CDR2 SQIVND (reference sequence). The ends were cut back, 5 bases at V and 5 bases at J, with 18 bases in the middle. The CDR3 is CASSEERPGVYGYTF. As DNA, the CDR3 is TGTGCCAGTAGTGAAGAAAGACCGGGGGTATATGGCTACACCTTC.

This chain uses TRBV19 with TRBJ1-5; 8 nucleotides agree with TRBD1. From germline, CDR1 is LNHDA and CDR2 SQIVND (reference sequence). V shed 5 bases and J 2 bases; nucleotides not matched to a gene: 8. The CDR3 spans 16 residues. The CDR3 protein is CASSSLTGEGNQPQHF. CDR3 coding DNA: TGTGCCAGTAGTTCCCTGACAGGGGAGGGCAATCAGCCCCAGCATTTT. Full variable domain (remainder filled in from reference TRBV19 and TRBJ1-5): DGGITQSPKYLFRKEGQNVTLSCEQNLNHDAMYWYRQDPGQGLRLIYYSQIVNDFQKGDIAEGYSVSREKKESFPLTVTSAQKNPTAFYLCASSSLTGEGNQPQHFGDGTRLSIL.

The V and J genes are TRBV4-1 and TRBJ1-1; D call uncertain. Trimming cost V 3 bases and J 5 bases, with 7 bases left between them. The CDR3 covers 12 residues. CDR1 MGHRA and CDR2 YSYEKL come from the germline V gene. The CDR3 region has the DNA TGCGCCAGCAGCCACGGAGCAACTGAAGCTTTCTTT. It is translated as CASSHGATEAFF.

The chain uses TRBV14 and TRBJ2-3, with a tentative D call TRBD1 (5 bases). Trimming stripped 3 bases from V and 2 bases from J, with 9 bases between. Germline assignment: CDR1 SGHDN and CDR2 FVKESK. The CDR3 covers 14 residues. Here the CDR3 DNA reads TGTGCCAGCAGCCAGGGGCTAGTCACAGATACGCAGTATTTT. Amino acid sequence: CASSQGLVTDTQYF.

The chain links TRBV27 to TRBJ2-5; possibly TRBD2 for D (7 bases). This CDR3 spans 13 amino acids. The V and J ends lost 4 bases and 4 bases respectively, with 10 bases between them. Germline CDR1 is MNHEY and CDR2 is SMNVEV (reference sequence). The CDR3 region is CASSWGGAETQYF. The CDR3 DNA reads TGTGCCAGCAGTTGGGGGGGGGCAGAGACCCAGTACTTC.

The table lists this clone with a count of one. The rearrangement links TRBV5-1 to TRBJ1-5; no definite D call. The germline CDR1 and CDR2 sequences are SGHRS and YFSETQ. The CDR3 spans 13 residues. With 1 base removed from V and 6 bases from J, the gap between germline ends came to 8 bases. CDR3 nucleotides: TGCGCCAGCAGCTTGTCAGAGGGTCAGCCCCAGCATTTT. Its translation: CASSLSEGQPQHF.

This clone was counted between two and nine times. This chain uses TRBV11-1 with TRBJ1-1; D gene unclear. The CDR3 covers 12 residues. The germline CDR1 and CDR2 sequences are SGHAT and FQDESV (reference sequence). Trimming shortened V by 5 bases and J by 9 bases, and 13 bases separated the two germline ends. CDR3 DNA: TGTGCCAGCAGCCCCCGACAAGAGAAAGCTTTCTTT. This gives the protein CASSPRQEKAFF.

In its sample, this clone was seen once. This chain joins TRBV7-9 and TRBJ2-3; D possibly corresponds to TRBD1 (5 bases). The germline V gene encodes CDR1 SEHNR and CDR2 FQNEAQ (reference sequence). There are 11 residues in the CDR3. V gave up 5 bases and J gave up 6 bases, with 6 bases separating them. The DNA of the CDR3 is TGTGCCAGCAGCAAGGGGGATACGCAGTATTTT. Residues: CASSKGDTQYF.

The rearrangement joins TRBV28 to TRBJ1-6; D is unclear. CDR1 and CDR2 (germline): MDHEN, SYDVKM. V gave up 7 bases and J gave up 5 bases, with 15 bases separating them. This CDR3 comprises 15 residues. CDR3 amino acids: CASTPGAANNSPLHF. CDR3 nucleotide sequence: TGTGCCAGCACTCCCGGAGCAGCGAATAATTCACCCCTCCACTTT.

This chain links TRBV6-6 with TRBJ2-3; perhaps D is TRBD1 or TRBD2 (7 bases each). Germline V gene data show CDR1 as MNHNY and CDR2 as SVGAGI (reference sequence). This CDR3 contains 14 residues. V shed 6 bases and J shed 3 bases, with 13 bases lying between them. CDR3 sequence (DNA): TGTGCCAGCAGCAGGGGGGGGATAACAGATACGCAGTATTTT. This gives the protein CASSRGGITDTQYF.

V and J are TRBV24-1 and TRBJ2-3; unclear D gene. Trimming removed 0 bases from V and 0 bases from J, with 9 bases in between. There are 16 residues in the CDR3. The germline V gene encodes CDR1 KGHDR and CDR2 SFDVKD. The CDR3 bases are TGTGCCACCAGTGATTTGAGGTCAGGAAGCACAGATACGCAGTATTTT. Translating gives CATSDLRSGSTDTQYF.

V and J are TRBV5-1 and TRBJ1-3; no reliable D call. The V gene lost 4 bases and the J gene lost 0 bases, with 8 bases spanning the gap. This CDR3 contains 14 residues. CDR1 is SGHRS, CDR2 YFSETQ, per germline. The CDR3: CASSPDYSGNTIYF. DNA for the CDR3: TGCGCCAGCAGCCCCGACTACTCTGGAAACACCATATATTTT. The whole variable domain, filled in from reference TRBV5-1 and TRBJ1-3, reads KAGVTQTPRYLIKTRGQQVTLSCSPISGHRSVSWYQQTPGQGLQFLFEYFSETQRNKGNFPGRFSGRQFSNSRSEMNVSTLELGDSALYLCASSPDYSGNTIYFGEGSWLTVV.

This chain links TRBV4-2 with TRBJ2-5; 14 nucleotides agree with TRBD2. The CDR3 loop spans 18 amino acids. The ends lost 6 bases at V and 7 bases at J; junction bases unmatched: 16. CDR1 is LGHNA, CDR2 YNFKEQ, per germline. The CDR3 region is CASSQPGLAGVTGRTQYF. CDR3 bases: TGTGCCAGCAGTCAACCGGGACTAGCGGGGGTTACGGGCAGGACCCAGTACTTC.

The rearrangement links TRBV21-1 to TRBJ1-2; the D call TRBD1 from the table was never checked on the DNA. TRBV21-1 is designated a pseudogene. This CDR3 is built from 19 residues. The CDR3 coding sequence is TGTGCCAGCAGCTTCGCAAGGGGGCCCATATCCGGGACACACTATGGCTACACCTTC. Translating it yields CASSFARGPISGTHYGYTF.

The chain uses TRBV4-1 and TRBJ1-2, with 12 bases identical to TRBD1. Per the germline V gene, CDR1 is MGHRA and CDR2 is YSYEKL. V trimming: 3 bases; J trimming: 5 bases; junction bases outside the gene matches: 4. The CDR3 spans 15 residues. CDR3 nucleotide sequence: TGCGCCAGCAGCCAGGGGACAGGGGGCGCGTATGGCTACACCTTC. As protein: CASSQGTGGAYGYTF.

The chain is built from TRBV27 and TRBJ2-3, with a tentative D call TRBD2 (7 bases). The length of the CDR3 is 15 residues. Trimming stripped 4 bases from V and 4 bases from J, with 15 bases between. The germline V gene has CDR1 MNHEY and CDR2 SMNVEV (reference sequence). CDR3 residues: CASSYLGGAADTQYF. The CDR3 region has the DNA TGTGCCAGCAGTTACTTGGGGGGGGCCGCAGATACGCAGTATTTT.

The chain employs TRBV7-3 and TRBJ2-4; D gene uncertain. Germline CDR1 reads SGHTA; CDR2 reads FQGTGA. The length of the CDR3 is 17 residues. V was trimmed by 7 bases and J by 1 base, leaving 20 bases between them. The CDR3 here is CASTRKAGVPAKNIQYF. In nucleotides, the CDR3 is TGTGCCAGCACCCGGAAGGCTGGGGTCCCGGCCAAAAACATTCAGTACTTC.